This T cell receptor (beta chain) was identified in a study of T cell responses to AZD1222 COVID-19 vaccine. The CDR3 covers 13 residues. V lost 7 bases and J 2 bases, leaving 11 bases between the germline ends. Germline CDR1 reads SGHTA; CDR2 reads FQGNSA. Libraries were prepared by immunoSEQ multiplex PCR; TCRdb keeps only in-frame clonotypes and omits some of them. The sample holds 100,000 to 150,000 clones; about nine tenths are singletons and the top ten take around 1.1%. The receptor was derived from an adult who received the AZD1222 COVID-19 vaccine. The chain recombines TRBV7-2 with TRBJ2-5; D possibly corresponds to TRBD2 (5 bases). Material: peripheral blood, obtained 28 days after the second AZD1222 dose. The CDR3 bases are TGTGCCAGCACCCTGAAGCGGCAAGAGACCCAGTACTTC. Translated: CASTLKRQETQYF.